This T cell receptor (beta chain) was captured in a study of blood T cell repertoires in COVID-19 (dated by TCRdb to about 2020). Background for the entire study: Collaborator samples came from the United States, Italy and Spain and covered acute and convalescent phases of COVID-19. Sample metadata almost always included a de-identified subject ID, COVID-19 status, age in years and sex. The material from the prospective study consisted of cDNA or gDNA derived from T cells, B-cell-depleted T cells, or PBMCs. Samples were obtained from the ongoing ImmuneRACE study (first 160 participants) and from about 1,300 subjects provided by 6 global collaborators. Where available, HLA class I and class II types were obtained from metadata supplied by the sample provider rather than from assay-based typing. The repertoires were released in a freely available public database intended as a resource for research on the immune response to SARS-CoV-2. Subjects who had been exposed to COVID-19, were actively infected with it, or had recovered from it provided the deeply sampled blood TCRbeta repertoires that made up the dataset. Beyond this particular receptor, the publication reports: The quantity of clinical and demographic metadata differed by source and by participant and was supplied without curation.

In the prospective study, participants were about 18 to 90 years old, resided in under 30 geographic areas of the United States, and were enrolled through a virtual design. To assign participants to cohorts, the prospective study relied on clinical history that participants themselves reported in a screening survey and a study questionnaire. Exposed participants were defined as having been in contact with someone with a PCR-confirmed or clinician-diagnosed COVID-19 case within 2 weeks of study entry. In the prospective study, whole blood, serum and a nasopharyngeal or oropharyngeal swab were collected from each participant by mobile phlebotomists. Participants in the prospective study had the option to provide additional blood draws and questionnaires over a roughly two-month period. Before DNA extraction, blood samples from the prospective study were shipped at room temperature or frozen. TCRbeta CDR3 regions were amplified from genomic DNA by means of the immunoSEQ Assay, a bias-controlled multiplex PCR. As for the authors' bioinformatics: Nucleated cell counts per sample were estimated from amplification of reference gene primers within the assay. Sequence reads were collapsed and filtered to measure the absolute abundance of every unique TCRbeta CDR3 rearrangement. For each sample, productive Simpson clonality was calculated as the square root of Simpson's diversity index over productive rearrangements. TCRdb limited this immuneACCESS table to in-frame rearrangements with V and J called. A share of clones is missing; checked studies link under half to unresolved V genes, and the rest is unexplained. The D gene and trimming were derived from the DNA, and the V and J assignments and clone size from that table. Here the sample has around 250,000 clones; around 90% occur a single time. Clones ranked in the top ten supply roughly 3% of the sample.

On this clone: Its antigen is currently not known. No base quality information exists; no much larger clone differs at one position.

According to the germline V gene, CDR1 reads MDHEN and CDR2 reads SYDVKM. The V end gives up 5 bases and the J end 7 bases, leaving 9 bases in the junction not matched to a gene. The CDR3 covers 15 residues, taking in both the cysteine and the phenylalanine. Only the CDR3 portion is preserved as DNA: 45 bases, with reading frame beginning at the first base. The receptor chain draws on TRBV28 and TRBJ1-2, with 11 central nucleotides matching TRBD1. Sequencing was performed on PBMCs or T cells enriched from blood (not recorded which). The sequence was obtained from a woman aged 40 to 50 who had been exposed to COVID-19. The CDR3 reads CASSPTGQGAGGYTF. The nucleotides are TGTGCCAGCAGTCCAACCGGACAGGGGGCGGGTGGCTACACCTTC.